The next 27 T cell receptor beta chains were all read from a single sample in a study of shared clonotypes between healthy human individuals. The assay was immunoSEQ multiplex PCR, and TCRdb's table has in-frame clones only and misses some. The table records 550,000 to 600,000 clones, roughly 98% of them present only once. Only CD45RO-negative cells positively selected for CCR7 counted as naive CD8 cells, so terminally differentiated effector memory CD45RA+ cells were excluded. Material: naive CD8+ T cells sorted from blood. These receptors came from a man aged 30 to 39 in good health.

V gene TRBV28 combines with J gene TRBJ1-1; 8 positions match TRBD1. V lost 4 bases to trimming and J lost 0 bases; unmatched junction nucleotides: 13. Germline V gene lookup returns CDR1 MDHEN and CDR2 SYDVKM. The CDR3 covers 18 residues. The CDR3 DNA reads as TGTGCCAGCAGTTCATACCAGGGGGCTACCTACATGAACACTGAAGCTTTCTTT. Its protein product is CASSSYQGATYMNTEAFF.

This chain joins TRBV30 and TRBJ2-7; TRBD1 matches at 11 bases. V lost 1 base and J lost 6; bases outside the gene matches: 5. CDR3 length: 14 residues. Germline V lookup: CDR1 GTSNPN, CDR2 SVGIG (reference sequence). CDR3 protein: CAWSDGQGASEQYF. The CDR3 bases are TGTGCCTGGAGTGACGGACAGGGGGCCAGCGAGCAGTACTTC.

This clone was seen once. This chain links TRBV19 with TRBJ2-1; 7 positions agree with TRBD2. From germline, CDR1 is LNHDA and CDR2 SQIVND (reference sequence). The CDR3 is 15 residues long. After removal of 0 bases from V and 6 bases from J, the junction contained 5 bases not matched to a gene. The CDR3 loop is CASSIDRGVVNEQFF. CDR3 coding DNA: TGTGCCAGTAGTATAGACCGGGGGGTTGTCAATGAGCAGTTCTTC.

This clone was seen once. The chain couples TRBV5-1 to TRBJ2-7; D is ambiguous. Trimming removed 7 bases at V and 6 bases at J, with 17 bases between. The CDR3 has 13 amino acids. Germline V gene data show CDR1 as SGHRS and CDR2 as YFSETQ. CDR3 in DNA: TGCGCCAGCCCCGGGTCCTCCCCTTGCGAGCAGTACTTC. This sequence encodes CASPGSSPCEQYF.

V is TRBV7-2 and J is TRBJ2-1; TRBD2 matches at 11 bases. The CDR3 spans 15 residues. Per germline, CDR1 SGHTA and CDR2 FQGNSA. After removal of 3 bases from V and 4 bases from J, the junction contained 2 bases not matched to a gene. The CDR3 sequence is CASSFGTSGYNEQFF. The CDR3 bases are TGTGCCAGCAGCTTTGGGACTAGCGGATACAATGAGCAGTTCTTC.

The gene calls are TRBV27 and TRBJ2-7; perhaps TRBD1 as D (6 bases). Trimming cost V 7 bases and J 3 bases, with 16 bases left between them. The CDR3 covers 14 residues. CDR1 and CDR2 from the germline V gene are MNHEY and SMNVEV (reference sequence). CDR3 DNA sequence: TGTGCCAGCACCACCTCCTCGGACAGCTACGAGCAGTACTTC. Its translation: CASTTSSDSYEQYF.

The gene calls are TRBV5-1 and TRBJ2-1; 10 nucleotides line up with TRBD2. Per the germline V gene, CDR1 is SGHRS and CDR2 is YFSETQ. V shed 4 bases and J 6 bases; nucleotides not matched to a gene: 4. CDR3 size: 14 residues. CDR3 nucleotides: TGCGCCAGCAGCCAACTAGCGGGAAGCAATGAGCAGTTCTTC. Its protein product is CASSQLAGSNEQFF.

The CDR3 DNA reads as TGCAGCGTCGGCTACGGACTAGCGGGTGACAGCTCCTACAATGAGCAGTTCTTC. Protein product: CSVGYGLAGDSSYNEQFF. The genes are TRBV29-1 and TRBJ2-1; TRBD2 agrees at 11 bases. V lost 6 bases to trimming and J lost 0 bases; unmatched junction nucleotides: 13. Germline V gene data show CDR1 as SQVTM and CDR2 as ANQGSEA. The CDR3 loop spans 18 amino acids.

V gene TRBV30 combines with J gene TRBJ1-1, with TRBD1 as a possible D gene (5 bases). The germline gives CDR1 GTSNPN, CDR2 SVGIG (reference sequence). CDR3 size: 14 residues. Trimming shortened V by 1 base and J by 8 bases, and 17 bases separated the two germline ends. Written as DNA, the CDR3 is TGTGCCTGGAGTGACCCGGGGACGCAGCCGGAAGCTTTCTTT. It specifies CAWSDPGTQPEAFF.

V and J are TRBV7-9 and TRBJ1-5, with 10 bases fitting TRBD1. Losses at the gene ends were 5 bases for V and 2 bases for J; bases not matched to a gene: 9. Germline V gene data show CDR1 as SEHNR and CDR2 as FQNEAQ (reference sequence). This CDR3 region has 17 residues. Here the CDR3 DNA reads TGTGCCAGCAGCGTTTACCGGGACAGGGGAGGCAATCAGCCCCAGCATTTT. As protein: CASSVYRDRGGNQPQHF. The whole variable domain, filled in from reference TRBV7-9 and TRBJ1-5, reads DTGVSQNPRHKITKRGQNVTFRCDPISEHNRLYWYRQTLGQGPEFLTYFQNEAQLEKSRLLSDRFSAERPKGSFSTLEIQRTEQGDSAMYLCASSVYRDRGGNQPQHFGDGTRLSIL.

The J gene is TRBJ2-5, the V gene TRBV2; D is unclear. Germline V gene lookup returns CDR1 SNHLY and CDR2 FYNNEI. Trimming left V 2 bases short and J 2 bases short, with 6 bases between. The CDR3 length is 13 residues. CDR3 DNA: TGTGCCAGCAGTGAATTGGGACAAGAGACCCAGTACTTC. Protein sequence: CASSELGQETQYF.

This chain links TRBV10-3 with TRBJ1-1; no clear D. Germline CDR1 ENHRY, CDR2 SYGVKD. Between the trimmed V and J ends, which lost 4 bases and 1 base, there was a span of 13 bases. CDR3 length: 15 amino acids. The DNA for the CDR3 is TGTGCCATCAGTGCTGGGCCAGGACGGAACACTGAAGCTTTCTTT. Translation gives CAISAGPGRNTEAFF.

The chain is built from TRBV7-8 and TRBJ2-7; perhaps TRBD1 as D (7 bases). Germline values: CDR1 SGHVS, CDR2 FQNEAQ. V was cut by 1 base and J by 7 bases, with 20 bases left in between. This CDR3 region has 16 residues. The CDR3 here is CASSLGFRGDPLEQYF. The DNA for the CDR3 is TGTGCCAGCAGCTTAGGATTCAGGGGGGACCCCTTAGAGCAGTACTTC. Filled out from reference TRBV7-8 and TRBJ2-7, the complete variable domain reads GAGVSQSPRYKVAKRGQDVALRCDPISGHVSLFWYQQALGQGPEFLTYFQNEAQLDKSGLPSDRFFAERPEGSVSTLKIQRTQQEDSAVYLCASSLGFRGDPLEQYFGPGTRLTVT.

This sequence joins TRBV5-5 and TRBJ2-5; unclear D gene. Germline loops: CDR1 SGHKS, CDR2 YYEKEE (reference sequence). Trimming removed 2 bases at V and 4 bases at J, with 3 bases between. The CDR3 loop spans 11 amino acids. The CDR3 DNA reads TGTGCCAGCAGCTTTAGAGAGACCCAGTACTTC. Translation gives CASSFRETQYF.

The CDR3 here is CAISEFRGTDNEQFF. The CDR3 DNA reads as TGTGCCATCAGTGAGTTTAGAGGCACAGACAATGAGCAGTTCTTC. The rearrangement joins TRBV10-3 to TRBJ2-1; D uncertain. Deletions cut 1 base from V and 5 bases from J, with 12 bases between. Germline-derived CDR1 and CDR2 are ENHRY and SYGVKD. The CDR3 has 15 amino acids.

V gene TRBV28 combines with J gene TRBJ2-7; 7 nucleotides match TRBD2. Germline CDR1 MDHEN, CDR2 SYDVKM. The CDR3 loop spans 15 amino acids. J lost 3 bases, V lost 5 bases, and 10 bases had no gene match. The CDR3 DNA reads as TGTGCCAGCAGTCAAACCGGGACTAAATTCTACGAGCAGTACTTC. As protein: CASSQTGTKFYEQYF.

The V and J genes are TRBV7-9 and TRBJ2-5; TRBD1 matches at 7 bases. J gave up 2 bases and V 5 bases, and 5 bases lay outside the gene matches. CDR3 length equals 14 residues. CDR1 and CDR2 (germline): SEHNR, FQNEAQ (reference sequence). In DNA form, the CDR3 reads TGTGCCAGCAGCATCGAGGGGGCTCAAGAGACCCAGTACTTC. Translating it yields CASSIEGAQETQYF.

The rearrangement uses TRBV7-9 and TRBJ2-1; D unresolved. CDR1 is SEHNR and CDR2 is FQNEAQ in the germline V gene (reference sequence). The CDR3 has 11 residues. Deletions cut 5 bases from V and 6 bases from J, with 5 bases between. The CDR3 bases are TGTGCCAGCAGCAAAGCCAATGAGCAGTTCTTC. It translates to CASSKANEQFF.

Regarding this clone: The sample holds other DNA sequences that translate to the same CDR3. J is TRBJ2-7 and V is TRBV18, with 7 bases lining up with TRBD1. The CDR3 covers 13 residues. Germline CDR1 is KGHSH and CDR2 is LQKENI. With V trimmed by 3 bases and J by 3 bases, 2 bases remained unmatched. For the CDR3, the DNA is TGTGCCAGCTCACCGGGGGACAGCTACGAGCAGTACTTC. This encodes CASSPGDSYEQYF.

In the case of this clone: The same CDR3 also results from other DNA sequences found in this sample. J is TRBJ1-1 and V is TRBV7-9; TRBD1 might be the D (5 bases). The CDR3 contains 13 residues. Trimming pared 5 bases from V and 1 base from J, leaving 8 bases between. Germline V gene lookup returns CDR1 SEHNR and CDR2 FQNEAQ (reference sequence). The CDR3 DNA reads TGTGCCAGCAGCCCAACAGGGAACACTGAAGCTTTCTTT. Protein sequence: CASSPTGNTEAFF.

J is TRBJ2-7 and V is TRBV4-1; D unclear. The CDR3 length is 13 residues. Trimming took 0 bases from V and 7 from J, leaving 10 bases between them. The germline CDR1 and CDR2 sequences are MGHRA and YSYEKL. CDR3 loop: CASSQDHGFEQYF. The CDR3 region has the DNA TGCGCCAGCAGCCAAGATCACGGTTTTGAGCAGTACTTC.

On this clone: The sample contains more than one DNA sequence encoding this CDR3. The J gene is TRBJ2-5, the V gene TRBV27; D uncertain. The CDR3 loop spans 14 amino acids. The V gene's germline CDR1 is MNHEY and CDR2 SMNVEV (reference sequence). V was cut by 2 bases and J by 2 bases, with 9 bases left in between. Written as DNA, the CDR3 is TGTGCCAGCAGTTTACTTGGTGCGCAAGAGACCCAGTACTTC. Translation gives CASSLLGAQETQYF.

V and J are TRBV29-1 and TRBJ1-2; the match to TRBD1 covers 7 bases. The CDR3 is 12 amino acids. The V and J ends lost 7 bases and 6 bases, in that order; junction bases with no gene match: 8. CDR1 SQVTM and CDR2 ANQGSEA come from the germline V gene. CDR3 region: CSGDREAHGYTF. DNA of the CDR3: TGCAGCGGTGACAGGGAGGCCCATGGCTACACCTTC.

This sequence joins TRBV29-1 and TRBJ2-7; either TRBD1 or TRBD2 may fit D (6 bases each). CDR3 size: 14 residues. Trimming took off 6 bases at V and 2 bases at J, with 17 bases between the two ends. The germline V gene has CDR1 SQVTM and CDR2 ANQGSEA. As DNA, the CDR3 is TGCAGCGTCGTTGGAAGGGGGGACCCCTACGAGCAGTACTTC. Its protein is CSVVGRGDPYEQYF.

The chain combines TRBV2 with TRBJ2-1; 8 bases line up with TRBD2. V lost 4 bases and J lost 5; bases outside the gene matches: 10. The CDR3 covers 16 residues. Germline CDR1 reads SNHLY; CDR2 reads FYNNEI. In DNA, the CDR3 is TGTGCCAGCAGTGGGCGGGAACAGCGGGAGCACAATGAGCAGTTCTTC. This sequence encodes CASSGREQREHNEQFF.

V is TRBV27 and J is TRBJ1-5, with 7 positions matching TRBD1. Looked up from germline, CDR1 is MNHEY and CDR2 is SMNVEV (reference sequence). J was trimmed by 3 bases and V by 6 bases; bases with no gene match: 8. This CDR3 region has 15 residues. CDR3 nucleotide sequence: TGTGCCAGCAGACCCGGGACAGTGCTCAATCAGCCCCAGCATTTT. Translating gives CASRPGTVLNQPQHF.

The J gene is TRBJ2-7, the V gene TRBV28; D call uncertain. Trimming stripped 1 base from V and 1 base from J, with 11 bases between. The CDR3 has 15 residues. The germline CDR1 and CDR2 sequences are MDHEN and SYDVKM. This CDR3 is CASSLYSARSYEQYF. Written as DNA, the CDR3 is TGTGCCAGCAGTTTATACTCAGCAAGATCCTACGAGCAGTACTTC. The whole variable domain, remainder taken from reference TRBV28 and TRBJ2-7, is DVKVTQSSRYLVKRTGEKVFLECVQDMDHENMFWYRQDPGLGLRLIYFSYDVKMKEKGDIPEGYSVSREKKERFSLILESASTNQTSMYLCASSLYSARSYEQYFGPGTRLTVT.